Included here is one T cell receptor beta chain sequence, with context. Germline V gives CDR1 MNHEY, CDR2 SMNVEV (reference sequence). The length of the CDR3 is 16 residues. Trimming removed 4 bases from V and 4 bases from J; junction bases left unmatched: 13. Researchers ran the PCR with 60 Vbeta and 13 Jbeta primers. The protocol was immunoSEQ multiplex PCR, while the TCRdb copy is restricted to in-frame clones and leaves out a portion. The sample yields 90,000 to 150,000 clones, 55% to 65% seen once. The sample belongs to a study of cytomegalovirus exposure and HLA in healthy donors. Sequenced material: PBMCs. V and J are TRBV27 and TRBJ2-7; 7 nucleotides line up with TRBD1. The sequence came from a man aged 35 to 55 in good health and CMV-seropositive. In DNA form, the CDR3 reads TGTGCCAGCAGTTATCGCAGGGGGACGCAACTTTACGAGCAGTACTTC. Residues: CASSYRRGTQLYEQYF.